One and the same sample provided the 18 T cell receptor beta chains below, sequenced in a study of shared clonotypes between healthy human individuals. Sequenced by immunoSEQ multiplex PCR; TCRdb stores in-frame clones only, minus some. The sample shows about 380,000 clones, around 96% of them seen only once. The sequenced sample was memory CD8+ T cells sorted from blood. This sample's subset: CD45RO+ cells pooled with CCR7-negative TemRA cells. The source is a man aged 30-40 years in good health.

In this sample, this clone turned up once. The rearrangement links TRBV20-1 to TRBJ1-1, with a possible D match to TRBD1 (6 bases). CDR1 and CDR2 (germline): DFQATT, SNEGSKA (reference sequence). The V gene lost 1 base and the J gene lost 10 bases, with 10 bases spanning the gap. The CDR3 totals 11 residues. The DNA of the CDR3 is TGCAGTGCTAGAGCGGACAGTAGAGCTTTCTTT. It yields the protein CSARADSRAFF.

In its sample, this clone was seen once. The chain couples TRBV5-4 to TRBJ2-3; perhaps TRBD2 as D (5 bases). Between the trimmed V and J ends, which lost 4 bases and 0 bases, there was a span of 15 bases. The CDR3 is 16 amino acids. Germline CDR1 is SGHNT and CDR2 is YYREEE (reference sequence). CDR3 region: CASSRNPGYSTDTQYF. DNA for the CDR3: TGTGCCAGCAGCCGAAACCCGGGGTATAGCACAGATACGCAGTATTTT.

The chain uses TRBV2 and TRBJ1-1; D may be TRBD1 (5 bases). The CDR3 runs 14 residues. The germline V gene has CDR1 SNHLY and CDR2 FYNNEI. V was clipped by 5 bases and J by 6 bases, with 16 bases between them. CDR3 protein: CASSLFVGGAEAFF. As DNA, the CDR3 is TGTGCCAGCAGTCTTTTTGTGGGGGGGGCTGAAGCTTTCTTT.

This clone was observed once. The chain carries TRBV4-1 and TRBJ2-5; D may be TRBD2 (6 bases). CDR3 length equals 15 residues. Trimming took off 3 bases at V and 4 bases at J, with 15 bases between the two ends. Germline V lookup: CDR1 MGHRA, CDR2 YSYEKL. The CDR3 reads CASSQRFDGGETQYF. In DNA, the CDR3 is TGCGCCAGCAGCCAGAGGTTTGACGGGGGAGAGACCCAGTACTTC.

The chain links TRBV7-8 to TRBJ2-1; no firm D call. The V and J ends lost 1 base and 0 bases respectively, with 4 bases between them. Germline V gene data show CDR1 as SGHVS and CDR2 as FQNEAQ. This CDR3 spans 14 amino acids. The CDR3 loop is CASSLGVSYNEQFF. The CDR3 nucleotides are TGTGCCAGCAGCTTAGGTGTCTCCTACAATGAGCAGTTCTTC. The complete variable domain, with remaining parts taken from reference TRBV7-8 and TRBJ2-1, reads GAGVSQSPRYKVAKRGQDVALRCDPISGHVSLFWYQQALGQGPEFLTYFQNEAQLDKSGLPSDRFFAERPEGSVSTLKIQRTQQEDSAVYLCASSLGVSYNEQFFGPGTRLTVL.

The CDR3 bases are TGCGCCAGCAGGGAGCCCAACACGAACACCGGGGAGCTGTTTTTT. Its translation is CASREPNTNTGELFF. The gene calls are TRBV10-2 and TRBJ2-2; no firm D call. The V gene's germline CDR1 is WSHSY and CDR2 SAAADI. This CDR3 contains 15 residues. V was trimmed by 6 bases and J by 0 bases, leaving 11 bases between them.

The chain recombines TRBV27 with TRBJ2-5; possibly TRBD1 for D (5 bases). The germline CDR1 and CDR2 sequences are MNHEY and SMNVEV (reference sequence). Trimming removed 3 bases from V and 5 bases from J, with 10 bases in between. The CDR3 runs 13 residues. CDR3: CASSFRGPETQYF. CDR3 in DNA: TGTGCCAGCAGTTTTAGGGGCCCGGAGACCCAGTACTTC.

The chain combines TRBV30 with TRBJ1-5; TRBD1 agrees at 8 bases. The V gene end was trimmed by 0 bases and the J gene end by 8 bases; junction bases not matched to a gene: 6. The V gene's germline CDR1 is GTSNPN and CDR2 SVGIG (reference sequence). There are 14 residues in the CDR3. The DNA of the CDR3 is TGTGCCTGGAGTGTAGTCAGGGGGCGGGAGCCCCAGCATTTT. Protein sequence: CAWSVVRGREPQHF.

V gene TRBV6-1 combines with J gene TRBJ1-5, with D possibly TRBD1 on 5 matching bases. Germline CDR1 MNHNS, CDR2 SASEGT. The V and J ends lost 2 bases and 0 bases respectively, with 14 bases between them. This CDR3 has 17 residues. CDR3 sequence reads: CASSESRGTYSNQPQHF. The CDR3 DNA follows: TGTGCCAGCAGTGAATCTAGAGGGACCTATAGCAATCAGCCCCAGCATTTT.

The gene calls are TRBV6-1 and TRBJ2-7; 8 nucleotides agree with TRBD2. The CDR3 consists of 15 residues. The trim removed 2 bases at V and 3 bases at J, leaving 6 bases unmatched. Germline V lookup: CDR1 MNHNS, CDR2 SASEGT. The CDR3: CASSEWDGRDYEQYF. The CDR3, as DNA: TGTGCCAGCAGTGAATGGGACGGGAGGGACTACGAGCAGTACTTC.

This chain joins TRBV28 and TRBJ1-2; possible D gene TRBD1, 6 bases. The CDR3 loop spans 14 amino acids. Looked up from germline, CDR1 is MDHEN and CDR2 is SYDVKM. V was trimmed by 3 bases and J by 8 bases, leaving 16 bases between them. The CDR3 nucleotides read TGTGCCAGCAGTTTGGGGACAAAAGGGTCCGGCTACACCTTC. Translated: CASSLGTKGSGYTF.

V gene TRBV7-3 combines with J gene TRBJ2-7; the D gene is possibly TRBD2 (5 bases). The CDR3 consists of 13 residues. Germline V CDR1 and CDR2: SGHTA, FQGTGA. Trimming stripped 7 bases from V and 1 base from J, with 11 bases between. CDR3 nucleotide sequence: TGTGCCAGCACTAGGAGGAATTCCTACGAGCAGTACTTC. Encoded protein: CASTRRNSYEQYF. The entire variable domain, with the rest obtained from reference TRBV7-3 and TRBJ2-7, is as follows: GAGVSQTPSNKVTEKGKYVELRCDPISGHTALYWYRQSLGQGPEFLIYFQGTGAADDSGLPNDRFFAVRPEGSVSTLKIQRTERGDSAVYLCASTRRNSYEQYFGPGTRLTVT.

V is TRBV29-1 and J is TRBJ2-7; D unclear. The CDR3 spans 9 residues. The germline CDR1 and CDR2 sequences are SQVTM and ANQGSEA. The V end lost 7 bases, the J end lost 2 bases, and 3 bases lay between the germline ends. The DNA of the CDR3 is TGCAGCGCCGCCTACGAGCAGTACTTC. Its translation is CSAAYEQYF.

The J gene is TRBJ1-1, the V gene TRBV21-1; TRBD1, as called in the table, went unchecked against the DNA. TRBV21-1 is described as a pseudogene. The CDR3 totals 16 residues. CDR3 sequence: CASSKAEGALNTEAFF. CDR3 coding DNA: TGTGCCAGCAGCAAAGCAGAGGGGGCGCTGAACACTGAAGCTTTCTTT.

This chain uses TRBV27 with TRBJ2-5; 7 positions agree with TRBD1. Trimming removed 3 bases from V and 5 bases from J; junction bases left unmatched: 12. This CDR3 region has 16 residues. Germline V gives CDR1 MNHEY, CDR2 SMNVEV (reference sequence). CDR3 sequence (DNA): TGTGCCAGCAGTTTGGCAGGGGGTACCTCAGGGGAGACCCAGTACTTC. This translates into CASSLAGGTSGETQYF.

The genes are TRBV27 and TRBJ1-2; TRBD1 matches 10 bases. Germline-derived CDR1 and CDR2 are MNHEY and SMNVEV (reference sequence). The CDR3 consists of 16 residues. J was trimmed by 5 bases and V by 3 bases; bases with no gene match: 9. CDR3 sequence (DNA): TGTGCCAGCAGTTTGATCCCGGGACAGGGGATGTATGGCTACACCTTC. Its translation is CASSLIPGQGMYGYTF.

The J gene is TRBJ1-2, the V gene TRBV7-2, with TRBD1 identical over 8 bases. The CDR3 loop spans 14 amino acids. From germline, CDR1 is SGHTA and CDR2 FQGNSA. Unmatched junction bases numbered 0, after V lost 1 base and J lost 2 bases. The chain's CDR3 is CASSLDRGNYGYTF. In DNA, the CDR3 is TGTGCCAGCAGCTTAGACAGGGGGAACTATGGCTACACCTTC.

The J gene is TRBJ2-3, the V gene TRBV19, with 9 nucleotides matching TRBD1. This CDR3 spans 17 amino acids. Germline V gene lookup returns CDR1 LNHDA and CDR2 SQIVND (reference sequence). V gave up 4 bases and J gave up 0 bases; unmatched junction bases: 8. As DNA, the CDR3 is TGTGCCAGTAGTACCTCCTTGGACAGGGGAAGCACAGATACGCAGTATTTT. It translates to CASSTSLDRGSTDTQYF.